This entry lists 7 T cell receptor beta chains sequenced from one sample in a study of T cell repertoires in cytomegalovirus infection. TCRdb recomputed calls from the reads with MiXCR, one row per CDR3 protein. The sample consists of fewer than 850,000 distinct CDR3 sequences, around 29% of them appearing once. Their antigen targets remain unknown. The material was cultured CD8+ T cells from PBMCs, obtained from culture after CMV antigen stimulation. The receptor source for this set is a human donor in good health (CMV status not recorded). Some clones in this sample may be carry-over from other donors' samples.

V gene TRBV5-6 combines with J gene TRBJ2-2; a weak D match, TRBD2 (5 bases). This CDR3 comprises 13 residues. V gave up 1 base and J gave up 6 bases, with 7 bases separating them. Germline V gives CDR1 SGHDT, CDR2 YYEEEE. The CDR3 region has the DNA TGTGCCAGCAGCTTGCTTAGCGCCGGGGAGCTGTTTTTT. Translation: CASSLLSAGELFF.

The rearrangement uses TRBV12-3 or TRBV12-4 and TRBJ1-5, with 9 bases identical to TRBD1. The junction had 5 bases not matched to a gene; V was cut back by 6 bases and J by 2 bases. The length of the CDR3 is 15 residues. CDR3 nucleotide sequence: TGTGCCAGCAGGATTACAGGGGGCGGCAATCAGCCCCAGCATTTT. It yields the protein CASRITGGGNQPQHF.

The rearrangement joins TRBV5-4 to TRBJ1-1, with D perhaps matching TRBD1 (5 bases). The CDR3 spans 12 residues. Trimming removed 4 bases from V and 13 bases from J, with 17 bases in between. Germline values: CDR1 SGHNT, CDR2 YYREEE (reference sequence). The CDR3 sequence: CASSPGLGEGFF. The CDR3 region has the DNA TGTGCCAGCAGCCCGGGACTGGGAGAGGGTTTCTTT.

Only one count was recorded for this clonotype. The CDR3 region is CASSQIGGGETQYF. The CDR3 nucleotides are TGTGCCAGCAGCCAAATTGGGGGAGGAGAGACCCAGTACTTC. V usage is TRBV3-1 and J usage is TRBJ2-5; tentatively, D is TRBD2 (6 bases). The CDR3 is 14 residues long. Germline V gene sequence: CDR1 LGHDT, CDR2 YNNKEL (reference sequence). V lost 2 bases to trimming and J lost 4 bases, with 11 bases between them.

This clonotype was seen a handful of times. This chain joins TRBV6-2 or TRBV6-3 and TRBJ1-2, with D perhaps matching TRBD1 (5 bases). V was clipped by 5 bases and J by 7 bases, with 23 bases between them. The CDR3 is made up of 16 amino acids. From germline, CDR1 is MNHEY and CDR2 SVGEGT. In DNA, the CDR3 is TGTGCCAGCAGTCCCGTCCCGGGACTTAGGTGGCGTGGCTACACCTTC. Its protein product is CASSPVPGLRWRGYTF.

In this sample, this clonotype turned up a few times. The J gene is TRBJ1-1, the V gene TRBV28, with 9 positions matching TRBD1. There are 14 residues in the CDR3. The trim removed 6 bases at V and 0 bases at J, leaving 2 bases unmatched. In germline, CDR1 is MDHEN, CDR2 SYDVKM. The CDR3 DNA follows: TGTGCCAGCAGATGGGACAGGGTGAACACTGAAGCTTTCTTT. This encodes CASRWDRVNTEAFF.

The rearrangement links TRBV7-4 to TRBJ1-2; D is unresolved. Between the trimmed V and J ends, which lost 1 base and 5 bases, there was a span of 11 bases. The CDR3 sequence is 14 residues long. CDR1 and CDR2 (germline): SGHVT, SQSDAQ. CDR3 bases: TGTGCCAGCAGCTTAGGAGCAGGCCAATATGGCTACACCTTC. Translation: CASSLGAGQYGYTF. The whole variable domain, remainder taken from reference TRBV7-4 and TRBJ1-2, is GAGVSQSPRYKVAKRGRDVALRCDSISGHVTLYWYRQTLGQGSEVLTYSQSDAQRDKSGRPSGRFSAERPERSVSTLKIQRTEQGDSAVYLCASSLGAGQYGYTFGSGTRLTVV.